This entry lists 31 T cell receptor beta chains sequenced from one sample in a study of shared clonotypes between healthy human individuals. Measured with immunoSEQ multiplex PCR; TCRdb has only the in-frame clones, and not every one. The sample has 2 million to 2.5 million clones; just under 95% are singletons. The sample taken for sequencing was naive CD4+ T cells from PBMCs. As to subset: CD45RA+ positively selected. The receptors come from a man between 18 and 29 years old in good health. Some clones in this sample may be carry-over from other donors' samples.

Written as DNA, the CDR3 is TGTGCCAGCAGTCGCAGGGCGACGGGCACAGATACGCAGTATTTT. This translates into CASSRRATGTDTQYF. This rearrangement joins TRBV6-4 to TRBJ2-3; perhaps TRBD1 as D (5 bases). CDR3 size: 15 residues. Trimming shortened V by 5 bases and J by 1 base, and 13 bases separated the two germline ends. Germline assignment: CDR1 MRHNA and CDR2 SNTAGT.

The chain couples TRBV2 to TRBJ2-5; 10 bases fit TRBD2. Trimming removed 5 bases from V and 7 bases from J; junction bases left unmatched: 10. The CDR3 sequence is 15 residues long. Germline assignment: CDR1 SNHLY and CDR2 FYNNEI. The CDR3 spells CASSTAPSGSATQYF. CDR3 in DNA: TGTGCCAGCAGTACCGCCCCTAGCGGGAGTGCGACCCAGTACTTC.

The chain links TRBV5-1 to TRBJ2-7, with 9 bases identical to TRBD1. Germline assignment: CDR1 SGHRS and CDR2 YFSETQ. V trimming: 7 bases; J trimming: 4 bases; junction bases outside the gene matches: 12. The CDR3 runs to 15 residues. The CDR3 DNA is TGCGCCAGCTCACCTATGCCGGGACAGGGATACGAGCAGTACTTC. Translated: CASSPMPGQGYEQYF.

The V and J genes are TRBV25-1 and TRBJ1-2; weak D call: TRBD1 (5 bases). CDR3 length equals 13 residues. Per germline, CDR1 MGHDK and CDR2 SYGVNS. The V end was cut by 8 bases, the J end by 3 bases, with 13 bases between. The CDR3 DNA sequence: TGTGCCAGCCTAGGGGTCTGGGACTATGGCTACACCTTC. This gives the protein CASLGVWDYGYTF.

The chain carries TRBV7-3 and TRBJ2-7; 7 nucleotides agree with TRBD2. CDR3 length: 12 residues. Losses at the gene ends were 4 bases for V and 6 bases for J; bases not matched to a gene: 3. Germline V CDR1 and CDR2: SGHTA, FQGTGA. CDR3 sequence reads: CASSSREGEQYF. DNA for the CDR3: TGTGCCAGCAGCTCGAGGGAGGGCGAGCAGTACTTC.

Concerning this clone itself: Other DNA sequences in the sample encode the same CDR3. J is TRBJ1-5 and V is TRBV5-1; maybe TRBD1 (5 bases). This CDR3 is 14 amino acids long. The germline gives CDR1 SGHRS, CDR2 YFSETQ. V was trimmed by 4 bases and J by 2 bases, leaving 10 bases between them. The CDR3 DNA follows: TGCGCCAGCAGCCTCCAGGGTGGCAATCAGCCCCAGCATTTT. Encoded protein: CASSLQGGNQPQHF.

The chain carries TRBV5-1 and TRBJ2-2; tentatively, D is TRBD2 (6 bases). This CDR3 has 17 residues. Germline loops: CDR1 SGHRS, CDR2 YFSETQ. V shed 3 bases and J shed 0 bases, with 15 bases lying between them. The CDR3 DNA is TGCGCCAGCAGCTCCGGTCCAGCGGGCACGAACACCGGGGAGCTGTTTTTT. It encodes CASSSGPAGTNTGELFF.

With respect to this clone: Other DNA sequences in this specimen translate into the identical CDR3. Written as DNA, the CDR3 is TGTGCCAGCAGCGTGGAGGGAGGCTCTGGAAACACCATATATTTT. Its protein is CASSVEGGSGNTIYF. The rearrangement joins TRBV9 to TRBJ1-3; D is unresolved. Trimming pared 2 bases from V and 0 bases from J, leaving 9 bases between. From germline, CDR1 is SGDLS and CDR2 YYNGEE. The CDR3 is 15 amino acids.

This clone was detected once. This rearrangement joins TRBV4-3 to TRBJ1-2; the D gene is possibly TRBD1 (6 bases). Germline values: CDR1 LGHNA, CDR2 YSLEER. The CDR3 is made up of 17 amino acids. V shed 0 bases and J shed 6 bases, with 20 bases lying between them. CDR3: CASSQDLGGAQENGYTF. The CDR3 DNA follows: TGCGCCAGCAGCCAAGATCTGGGGGGGGCGCAAGAAAATGGCTACACCTTC.

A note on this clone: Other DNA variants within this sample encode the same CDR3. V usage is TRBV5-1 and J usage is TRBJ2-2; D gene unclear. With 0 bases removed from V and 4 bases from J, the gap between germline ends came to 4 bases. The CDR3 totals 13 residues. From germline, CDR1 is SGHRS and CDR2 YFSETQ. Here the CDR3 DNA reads TGCGCCAGCAGCTTGGTCTCCACCGGGGAGCTGTTTTTT. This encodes CASSLVSTGELFF.

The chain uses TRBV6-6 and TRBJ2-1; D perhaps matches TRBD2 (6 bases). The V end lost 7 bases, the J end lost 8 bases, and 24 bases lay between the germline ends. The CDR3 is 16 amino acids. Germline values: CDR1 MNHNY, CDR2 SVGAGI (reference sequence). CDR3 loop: CASTLRGTRRIYEQFF. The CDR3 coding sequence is TGTGCCAGCACCCTTCGTGGGACTCGAAGAATCTATGAGCAGTTCTTC.

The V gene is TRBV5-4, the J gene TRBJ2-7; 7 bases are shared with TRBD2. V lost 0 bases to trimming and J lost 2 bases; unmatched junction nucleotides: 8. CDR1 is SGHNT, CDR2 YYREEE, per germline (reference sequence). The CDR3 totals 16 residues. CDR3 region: CASSLATAGITYEQYF. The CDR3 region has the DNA TGTGCCAGCAGCTTGGCCACAGCGGGGATAACCTACGAGCAGTACTTC.

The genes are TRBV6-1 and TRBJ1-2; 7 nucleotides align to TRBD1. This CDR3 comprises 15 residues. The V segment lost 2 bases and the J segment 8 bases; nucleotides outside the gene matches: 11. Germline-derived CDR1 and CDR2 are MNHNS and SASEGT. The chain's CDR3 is CASSEYVVTGRGYTF. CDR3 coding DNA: TGTGCCAGCAGTGAATATGTAGTGACAGGGAGGGGCTACACCTTC.

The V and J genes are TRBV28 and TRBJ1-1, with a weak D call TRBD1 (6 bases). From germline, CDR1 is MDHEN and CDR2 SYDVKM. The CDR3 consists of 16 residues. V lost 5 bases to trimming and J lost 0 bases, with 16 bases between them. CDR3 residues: CASSVFDRFMNTEAFF. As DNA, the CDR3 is TGTGCCAGCAGTGTGTTCGACAGGTTCATGAACACTGAAGCTTTCTTT.

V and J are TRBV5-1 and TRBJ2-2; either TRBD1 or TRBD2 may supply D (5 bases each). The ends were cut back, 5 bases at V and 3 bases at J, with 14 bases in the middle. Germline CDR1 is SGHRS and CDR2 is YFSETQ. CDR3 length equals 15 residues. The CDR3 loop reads CASRGDRSYTGELFF. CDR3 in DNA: TGCGCCAGCAGAGGGGACCGCTCCTACACCGGGGAGCTGTTTTTT.

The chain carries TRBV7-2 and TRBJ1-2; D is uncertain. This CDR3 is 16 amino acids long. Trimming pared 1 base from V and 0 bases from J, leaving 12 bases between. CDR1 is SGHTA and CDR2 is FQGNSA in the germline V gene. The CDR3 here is CASSLGVGKSNYGYTF. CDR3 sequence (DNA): TGTGCCAGCAGCTTAGGGGTGGGAAAGTCTAACTATGGCTACACCTTC.

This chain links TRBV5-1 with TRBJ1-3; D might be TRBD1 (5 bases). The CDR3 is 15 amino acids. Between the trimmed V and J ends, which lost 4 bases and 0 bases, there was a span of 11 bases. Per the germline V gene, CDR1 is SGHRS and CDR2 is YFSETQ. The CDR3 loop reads CASSAGITSGNTIYF. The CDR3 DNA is TGCGCCAGCAGCGCAGGGATAACCTCTGGAAACACCATATATTTT.

CDR3 sequence (DNA): TGTGCCAGCAGCCCGAGGGCAGATACGCAGTATTTT. Translation: CASSPRADTQYF. The genes are TRBV6-5 and TRBJ2-3; possibly TRBD2 for D (5 bases). Per the germline V gene, CDR1 is MNHEY and CDR2 is SVGAGI. The CDR3 spans 12 residues. V was shortened by 6 bases and J by 4 bases, with 8 bases between the two germline ends.

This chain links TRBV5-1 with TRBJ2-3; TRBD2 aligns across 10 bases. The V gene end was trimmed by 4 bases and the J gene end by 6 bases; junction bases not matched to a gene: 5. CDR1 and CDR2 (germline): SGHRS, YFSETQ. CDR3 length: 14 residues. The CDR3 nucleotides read TGCGCCAGCAGCGCTGAGACTAGCGGGGATACGCAGTATTTT. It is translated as CASSAETSGDTQYF.

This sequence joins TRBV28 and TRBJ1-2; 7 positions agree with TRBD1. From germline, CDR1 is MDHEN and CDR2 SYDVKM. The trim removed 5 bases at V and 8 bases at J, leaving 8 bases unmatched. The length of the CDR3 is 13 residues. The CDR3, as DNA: TGTGCCAGCAGTCCCTGGGACAGTCGGGGCTACACCTTC. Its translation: CASSPWDSRGYTF.

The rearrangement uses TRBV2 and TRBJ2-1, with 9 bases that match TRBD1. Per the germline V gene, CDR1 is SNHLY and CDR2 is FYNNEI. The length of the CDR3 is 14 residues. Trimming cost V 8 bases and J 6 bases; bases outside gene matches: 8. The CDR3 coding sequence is TGTGCCAGCTCAAGGGGACAGGGCCTCAATGAGCAGTTCTTC. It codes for CASSRGQGLNEQFF.

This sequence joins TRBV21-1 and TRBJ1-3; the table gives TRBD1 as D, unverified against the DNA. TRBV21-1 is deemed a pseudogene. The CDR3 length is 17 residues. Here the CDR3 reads CASSKKGQGAGGNTIYF. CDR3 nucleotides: TGTGCCAGCAGCAAAAAGGGACAGGGGGCAGGTGGAAACACCATATATTTT.

CDR3 amino acids: CASMPLSLRGPRNTGELFF. The CDR3 DNA is TGTGCCAGCATGCCCCTATCTCTCCGGGGTCCACGGAACACCGGGGAGCTGTTTTTT. This chain joins TRBV27 and TRBJ2-2; a weak D match, TRBD2 (5 bases). From germline, CDR1 is MNHEY and CDR2 SMNVEV (reference sequence). The CDR3 extends over 19 amino acids. V lost 7 bases and J 1 base, leaving 25 bases between the germline ends.

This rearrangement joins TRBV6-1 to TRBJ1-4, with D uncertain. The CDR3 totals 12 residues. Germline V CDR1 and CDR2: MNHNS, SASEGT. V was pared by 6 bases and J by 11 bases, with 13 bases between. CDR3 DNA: TGTGCCAGCAGCTGGGAGGCCCGGAAACTGTTTTTT. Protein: CASSWEARKLFF.

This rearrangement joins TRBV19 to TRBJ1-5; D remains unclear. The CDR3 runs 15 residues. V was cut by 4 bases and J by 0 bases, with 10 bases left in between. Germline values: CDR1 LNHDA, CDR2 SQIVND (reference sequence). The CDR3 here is CASSRTGPSNQPQHF. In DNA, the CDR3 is TGTGCCAGTAGTAGGACGGGTCCTAGCAATCAGCCCCAGCATTTT.

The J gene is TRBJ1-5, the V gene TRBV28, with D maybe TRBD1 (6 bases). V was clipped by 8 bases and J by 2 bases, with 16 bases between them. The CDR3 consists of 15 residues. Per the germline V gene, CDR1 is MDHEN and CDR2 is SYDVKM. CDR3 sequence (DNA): TGTGCCAGCCTTTTGAGGGCAGGGGGCAATCAGCCCCAGCATTTT. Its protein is CASLLRAGGNQPQHF.

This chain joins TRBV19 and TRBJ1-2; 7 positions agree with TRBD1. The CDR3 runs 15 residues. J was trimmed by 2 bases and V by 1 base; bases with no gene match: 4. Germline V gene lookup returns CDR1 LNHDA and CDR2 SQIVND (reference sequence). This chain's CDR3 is CASSIAGTENYGYTF. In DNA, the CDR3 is TGTGCCAGTAGTATAGCCGGGACAGAAAACTATGGCTACACCTTC. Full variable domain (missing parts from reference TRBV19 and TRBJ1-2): DGGITQSPKYLFRKEGQNVTLSCEQNLNHDAMYWYRQDPGQGLRLIYYSQIVNDFQKGDIAEGYSVSREKKESFPLTVTSAQKNPTAFYLCASSIAGTENYGYTFGSGTRLTVV.

CDR3: CASSPGGRNYNEQFF. CDR3 DNA: TGTGCCAGCAGCCCCGGGGGGCGGAACTACAATGAGCAGTTCTTC. This chain connects TRBV6-5 to TRBJ2-1; D is perhaps TRBD2 (7 bases). Germline V gives CDR1 MNHEY, CDR2 SVGAGI. Trimming removed 6 bases at V and 3 bases at J, with 15 bases between. The CDR3 spans 15 residues.

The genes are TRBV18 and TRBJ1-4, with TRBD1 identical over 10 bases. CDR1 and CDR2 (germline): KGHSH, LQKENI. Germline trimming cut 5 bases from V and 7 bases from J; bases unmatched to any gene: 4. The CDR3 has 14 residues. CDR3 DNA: TGTGCCAGCTCATGGGGACAGGGGAGTGAAAAACTGTTTTTT. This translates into CASSWGQGSEKLFF.

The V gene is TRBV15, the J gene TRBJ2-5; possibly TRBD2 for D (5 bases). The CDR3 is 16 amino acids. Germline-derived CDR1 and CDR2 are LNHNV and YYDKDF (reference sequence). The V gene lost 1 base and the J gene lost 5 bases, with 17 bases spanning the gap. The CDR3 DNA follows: TGTGCCACCAGCAGAGCTCTAGGCGGGCTGCGGGAGACCCAGTACTTC. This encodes CATSRALGGLRETQYF.

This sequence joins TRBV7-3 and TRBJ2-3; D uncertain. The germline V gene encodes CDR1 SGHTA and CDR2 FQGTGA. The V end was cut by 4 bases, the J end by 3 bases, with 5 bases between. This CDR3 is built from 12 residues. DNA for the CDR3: TGTGCCAGCAGCTACGATACAGATACGCAGTATTTT. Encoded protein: CASSYDTDTQYF. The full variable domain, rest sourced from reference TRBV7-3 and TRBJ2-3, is GAGVSQTPSNKVTEKGKYVELRCDPISGHTALYWYRQSLGQGPEFLIYFQGTGAADDSGLPNDRFFAVRPEGSVSTLKIQRTERGDSAVYLCASSYDTDTQYFGPGTRLTVL.